The entry that follows covers one T cell receptor beta chain sequence. What it binds is unknown. The sample is drawn from a study of blood T cells in healthy people across ages. At the level of the study: Per every two T cells, about one barcoded beta molecule was captured by template switching.

Study-wide results and caveats: When set beside aged donors, long-lived donors presented more naive CD4+ cells and higher diversity.

V shed 3 bases and J 6 bases; nucleotides not matched to a gene: 6. CDR1 and CDR2 from the germline V gene are SGDLS and YYNGEE. CDR3 length: 14 amino acids. A second PCR, run for about 6 to 11 cycles, used a sample-barcoded 5' primer plus a J-beta primer mix. Through a template-switch adaptor with 12 random nucleotides, each cDNA molecule received a tag. TCRdb independently ran MiXCR on the 5' RACE reads; one entry per CDR3 protein. Of 1 million or so distinct CDR3 sequences listed, 45% are singletons. This receptor was obtained from a woman aged 60-70 years in good health. This chain joins TRBV9 and TRBJ2-7; 10 bases map to TRBD2. Sequenced input: blood. Here the CDR3 DNA reads TGTGCCAGCAGCGGGGGACTAGCGACCTCCGAGCAGTACTTC. Protein product: CASSGGLATSEQYF.